This entry describes one T cell receptor beta chain. This entry is derived from a study of cytotoxic CD8 clonotypes in ibrutinib-treated CLL. Profiled with immunoSEQ multiplex PCR; TCRdb holds only in-frame clones, not every one. The sample includes roughly 150,000 clones, over 65% of them seen just once. Trimming stripped 3 bases from V and 4 bases from J, with 12 bases between. The CDR3 runs 14 residues. Germline V gene lookup returns CDR1 SGHVS and CDR2 FNYEAQ. The V gene is TRBV7-6, the J gene TRBJ1-1, with D unclear. The sequence was collected from a human donor with chronic lymphocytic leukemia. Sample: PBMCs, taken after 12 months of ibrutinib treatment. The CDR3 region has the DNA TGTGCCAGCAGCTTTTCTTGGTCCTCCACTGAAGCTTTCTTT. This encodes CASSFSWSSTEAFF. Filled out from reference TRBV7-6 and TRBJ1-1, the complete variable domain reads GAGVSQSPRYKVTKRGQDVALRCDPISGHVSLYWYRQALGQGPEFLTYFNYEAQQDKSGLPNDRFSAERPEGSISTLTIQRTEQRDSAMYRCASSFSWSSTEAFFGQGTRLTVV.